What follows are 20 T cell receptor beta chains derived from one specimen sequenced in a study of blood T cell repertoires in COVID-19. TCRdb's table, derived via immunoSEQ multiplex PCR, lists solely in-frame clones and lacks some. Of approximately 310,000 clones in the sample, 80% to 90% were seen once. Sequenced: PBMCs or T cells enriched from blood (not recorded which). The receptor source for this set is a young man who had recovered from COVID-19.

CDR3 protein: CASQMGTGGVGYTF. CDR3 bases: TGTGCCAGCCAAATGGGGACAGGGGGCGTTGGCTACACCTTC. The chain employs TRBV6-5 and TRBJ1-2, with 12 bases that match TRBD1. This CDR3 region has 14 residues. Trimming at V came to 8 bases and at J to 7 bases, leaving 8 bases not matched to a gene. The V gene's germline CDR1 is MNHEY and CDR2 SVGAGI.

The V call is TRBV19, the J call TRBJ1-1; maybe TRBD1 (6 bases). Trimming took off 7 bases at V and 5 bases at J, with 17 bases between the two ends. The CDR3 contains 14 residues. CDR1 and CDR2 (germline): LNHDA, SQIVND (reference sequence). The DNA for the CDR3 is TGTGCCAGTAATGGGGGCAGACCCATAACTGAAGCTTTCTTT. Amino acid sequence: CASNGGRPITEAFF.

The CDR3 spells CASSYRPGGTEAFF. The CDR3 DNA follows: TGTGCCAGCAGTTACCGGCCAGGAGGAACTGAAGCTTTCTTT. The rearrangement joins TRBV6-2 or TRBV6-3 to TRBJ1-1; D is unclear. Germline values: CDR1 MNHEY, CDR2 SVGEGT. Trimming took 2 bases from V and 5 from J, leaving 12 bases between them. The CDR3 sequence is 14 residues long.

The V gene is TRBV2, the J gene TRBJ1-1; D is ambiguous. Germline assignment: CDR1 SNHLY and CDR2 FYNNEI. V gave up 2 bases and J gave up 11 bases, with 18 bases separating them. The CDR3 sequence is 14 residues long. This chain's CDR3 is CASSESSVKVEAFF. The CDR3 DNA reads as TGTGCCAGCAGTGAAAGTTCAGTTAAGGTGGAGGCTTTCTTT.

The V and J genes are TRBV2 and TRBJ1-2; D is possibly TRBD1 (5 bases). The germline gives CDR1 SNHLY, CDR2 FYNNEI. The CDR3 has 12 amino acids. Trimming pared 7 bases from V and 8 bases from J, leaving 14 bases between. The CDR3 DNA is TGTGCCAGCACCCGGCTGACAGTAGGCTACACCTTC. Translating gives CASTRLTVGYTF.

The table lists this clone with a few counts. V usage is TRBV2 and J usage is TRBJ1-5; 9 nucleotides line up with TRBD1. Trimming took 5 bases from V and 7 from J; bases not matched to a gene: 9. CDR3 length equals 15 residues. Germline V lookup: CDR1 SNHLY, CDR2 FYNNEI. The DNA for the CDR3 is TGTGCCAGCAGTTCGGGACAGGGCCTCGGGCAGCCCCAGCATTTT. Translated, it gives CASSSGQGLGQPQHF.

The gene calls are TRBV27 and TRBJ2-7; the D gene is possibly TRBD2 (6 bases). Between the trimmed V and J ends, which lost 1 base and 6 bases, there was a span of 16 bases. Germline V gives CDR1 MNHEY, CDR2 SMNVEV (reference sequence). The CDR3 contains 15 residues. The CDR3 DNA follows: TGTGCCAGCAGTTTATATGCGGGAACCCATTTCGAGCAGTACTTC. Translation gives CASSLYAGTHFEQYF.

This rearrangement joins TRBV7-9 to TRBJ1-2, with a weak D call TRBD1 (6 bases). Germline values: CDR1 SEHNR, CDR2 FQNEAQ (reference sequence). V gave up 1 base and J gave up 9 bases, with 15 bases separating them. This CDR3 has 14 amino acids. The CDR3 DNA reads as TGTGCCAGCAGCTTAGAGATACAGGGAAGAAGCTACACCTTC. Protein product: CASSLEIQGRSYTF.

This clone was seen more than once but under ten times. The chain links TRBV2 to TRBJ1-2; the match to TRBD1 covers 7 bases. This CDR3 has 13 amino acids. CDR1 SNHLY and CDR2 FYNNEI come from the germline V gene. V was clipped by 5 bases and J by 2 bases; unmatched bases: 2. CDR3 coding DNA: TGTGCCAGCAGTCCGACAGGGAACTATGGCTACACCTTC. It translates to CASSPTGNYGYTF.

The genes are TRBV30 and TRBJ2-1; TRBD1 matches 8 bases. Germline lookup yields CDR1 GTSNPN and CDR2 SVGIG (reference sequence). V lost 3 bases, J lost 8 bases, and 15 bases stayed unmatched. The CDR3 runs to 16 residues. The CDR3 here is CAWRGAPGGLNDEQFF. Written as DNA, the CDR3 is TGTGCCTGGAGGGGGGCCCCAGGGGGCCTTAATGATGAGCAGTTCTTC.

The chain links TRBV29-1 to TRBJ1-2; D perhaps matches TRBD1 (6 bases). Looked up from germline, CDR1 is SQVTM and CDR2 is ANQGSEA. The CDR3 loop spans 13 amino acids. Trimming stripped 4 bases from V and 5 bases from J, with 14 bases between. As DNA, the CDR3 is TGCAGCGTTGTCGGACAGACGAAGTATGGCTACACCTTC. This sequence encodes CSVVGQTKYGYTF.

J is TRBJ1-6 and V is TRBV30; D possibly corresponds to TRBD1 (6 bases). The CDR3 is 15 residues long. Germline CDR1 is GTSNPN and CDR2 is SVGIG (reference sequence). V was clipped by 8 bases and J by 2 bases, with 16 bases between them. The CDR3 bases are TGTGCCGGGGATCCAGGGGTCACCTATAATTCACCCCTCCACTTT. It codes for CAGDPGVTYNSPLHF.

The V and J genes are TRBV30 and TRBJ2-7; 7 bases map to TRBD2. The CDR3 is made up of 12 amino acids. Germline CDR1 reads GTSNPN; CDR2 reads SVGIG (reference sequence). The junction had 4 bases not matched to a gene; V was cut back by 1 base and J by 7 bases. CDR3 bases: TGTGCCTGGAGTGGTAGCGGGTGGGAGCAGTACTTC. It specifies CAWSGSGWEQYF.

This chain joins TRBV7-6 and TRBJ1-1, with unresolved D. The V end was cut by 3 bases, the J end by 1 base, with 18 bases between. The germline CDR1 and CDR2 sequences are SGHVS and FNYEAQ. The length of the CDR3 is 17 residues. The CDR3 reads CASSFIYGPTSNTEAFF. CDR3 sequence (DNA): TGTGCCAGCAGCTTTATCTACGGTCCAACCTCGAACACTGAAGCTTTCTTT.

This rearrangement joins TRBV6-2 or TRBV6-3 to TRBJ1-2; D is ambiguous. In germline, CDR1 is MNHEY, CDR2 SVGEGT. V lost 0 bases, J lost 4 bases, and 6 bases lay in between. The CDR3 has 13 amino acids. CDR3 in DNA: TGTGCCAGCAGTTACTCGAGTCGCTATGGCTACACCTTC. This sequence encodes CASSYSSRYGYTF.

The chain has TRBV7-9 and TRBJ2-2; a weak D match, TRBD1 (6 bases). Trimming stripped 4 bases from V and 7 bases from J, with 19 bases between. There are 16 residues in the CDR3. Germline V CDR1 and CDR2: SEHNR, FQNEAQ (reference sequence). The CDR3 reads CASSYFRDTRGGELFF. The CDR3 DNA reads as TGTGCCAGCAGCTACTTCCGGGACACAAGAGGCGGGGAGCTGTTTTTT. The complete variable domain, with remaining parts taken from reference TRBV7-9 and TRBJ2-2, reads DTGVSQNPRHKITKRGQNVTFRCDPISEHNRLYWYRQTLGQGPEFLTYFQNEAQLEKSRLLSDRFSAERPKGSFSTLEIQRTEQGDSAMYLCASSYFRDTRGGELFFGEGSRLTVL.

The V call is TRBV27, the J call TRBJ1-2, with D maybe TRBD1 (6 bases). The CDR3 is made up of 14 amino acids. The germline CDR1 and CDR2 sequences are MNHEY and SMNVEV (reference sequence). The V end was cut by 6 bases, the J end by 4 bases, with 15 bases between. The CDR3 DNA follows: TGTGCCAGCAGCCAGGGGACATCCTTCTATGGCTACACCTTC. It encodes CASSQGTSFYGYTF.

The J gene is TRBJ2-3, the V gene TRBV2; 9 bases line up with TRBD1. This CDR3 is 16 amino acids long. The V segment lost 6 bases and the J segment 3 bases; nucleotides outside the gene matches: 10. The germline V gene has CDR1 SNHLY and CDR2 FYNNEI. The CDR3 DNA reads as TGTGCCAGCAGCCCCGACCCCGGGACAGGGACAGATACGCAGTATTTT. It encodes CASSPDPGTGTDTQYF.

Here the CDR3 reads CASSWASGEQETQYF. In DNA form, the CDR3 reads TGTGCCAGCAGCTGGGCTAGCGGGGAACAAGAGACCCAGTACTTC. J is TRBJ2-5 and V is TRBV7-6, with TRBD2 matching 9 bases. Germline-derived CDR1 and CDR2 are SGHVS and FNYEAQ. The CDR3 consists of 15 residues. J lost 2 bases, V lost 4 bases, and 5 bases had no gene match.

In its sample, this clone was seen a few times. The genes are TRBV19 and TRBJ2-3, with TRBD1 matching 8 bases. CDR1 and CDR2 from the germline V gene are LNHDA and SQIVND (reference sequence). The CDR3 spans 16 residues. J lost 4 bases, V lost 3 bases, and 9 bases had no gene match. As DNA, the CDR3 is TGTGCCAGTAGTATTGCCCCCGGGACAGGCTCAGATACGCAGTATTTT. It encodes CASSIAPGTGSDTQYF.